The clone carrying this T cell receptor beta chain was observed a handful of times. The antigen is undetermined. The table came from immunoSEQ multiplex PCR; TCRdb's copy has only in-frame clones and leaves some out. The sample carries about 100,000 clones, more than 75% recorded once. The sample originates from a study of T cell responses to AZD1222 COVID-19 vaccine. The CDR3 has 12 amino acids. V was pared by 4 bases and J by 5 bases, with 6 bases between. Study observations and caveats: Of the AZD1222 recipients, only 5 or 6 were seropositive at baseline. White British people made up most donors, females outnumbered males, and clonal diversity was possibly underestimated. With two AZD1222 doses given, Spike-specific TCR breadth and depth both rose. Dominant at 160-218 and 743-854, vaccine-associated CD4 TCRs also spanned spike.

Material: peripheral blood, obtained 28 days after the second AZD1222 dose. The receptor was derived from an adult who received the AZD1222 COVID-19 vaccine. The V call is TRBV12-3 or TRBV12-4, the J call TRBJ1-5, with D maybe TRBD1 (5 bases). This chain's CDR3 is CASSWGYQPQHF. The CDR3 nucleotides are TGTGCCAGCAGTTGGGGCTATCAGCCCCAGCATTTT.